This T cell receptor beta chain is drawn from a study of CD8 T cells in ankylosing spondylitis. Trimming shortened V by 5 bases and J by 6 bases, and 17 bases separated the two germline ends. The CDR3 loop spans 15 amino acids. This clonotype has at least ten counts. TCRdb re-called the 5' RACE reads with MiXCR, one entry per CDR3 protein. Of 200,000 or so distinct CDR3 sequences listed, 15% to 20% were seen once; the top ten hold around 4.7%. Specimen: blood, either unsorted or a sorted T cell fraction (not recorded which). V usage is TRBV12-3 or TRBV12-4 and J usage is TRBJ2-1; D not certain. The sequence came from a male donor between 5 and 35 years old with ankylosing spondylitis or in good health (not recorded which). CDR3 DNA: TGTGCCAGCAGTCCCGGACGGAGCCCGTCCAATGAGCAGTTCTTC. Its protein is CASSPGRSPSNEQFF.